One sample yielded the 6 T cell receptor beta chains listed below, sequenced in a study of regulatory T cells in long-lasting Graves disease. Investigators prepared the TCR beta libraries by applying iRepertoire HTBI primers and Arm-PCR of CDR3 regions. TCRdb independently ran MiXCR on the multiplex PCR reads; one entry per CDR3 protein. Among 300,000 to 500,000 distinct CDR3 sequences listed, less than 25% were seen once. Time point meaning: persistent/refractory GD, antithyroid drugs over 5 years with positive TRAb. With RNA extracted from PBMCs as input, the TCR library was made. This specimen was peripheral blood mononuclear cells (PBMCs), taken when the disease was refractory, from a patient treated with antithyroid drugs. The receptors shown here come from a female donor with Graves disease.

CDR3 in amino acids: CASSIADSGEQYF. The CDR3 DNA follows: TGTGCCAGTAGTATCGCGGACAGCGGCGAGCAGTACTTC. The chain links TRBV19 to TRBJ2-7, with D perhaps TRBD1 (6 bases). The CDR3 loop spans 13 amino acids. With 3 bases removed from V and 6 bases from J, the gap between germline ends came to 12 bases. Germline V gene data show CDR1 as LNHDA and CDR2 as SQIVND (reference sequence).

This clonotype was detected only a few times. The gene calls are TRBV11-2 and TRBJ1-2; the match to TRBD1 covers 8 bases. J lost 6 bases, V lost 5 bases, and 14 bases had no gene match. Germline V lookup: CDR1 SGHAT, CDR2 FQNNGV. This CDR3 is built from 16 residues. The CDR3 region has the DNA TGTGCCAGCAGCCCCCAGGGGGCAGGCGGACGTAATGGCTACACCTTC. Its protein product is CASSPQGAGGRNGYTF.

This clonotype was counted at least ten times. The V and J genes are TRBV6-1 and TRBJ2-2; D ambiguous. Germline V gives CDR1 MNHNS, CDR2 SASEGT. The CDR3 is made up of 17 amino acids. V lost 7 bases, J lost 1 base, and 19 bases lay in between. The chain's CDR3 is CASTPFRQTKNTGELFF. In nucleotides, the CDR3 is TGTGCCAGCACCCCGTTTAGGCAGACAAAGAACACCGGGGAGCTGTTTTTT.

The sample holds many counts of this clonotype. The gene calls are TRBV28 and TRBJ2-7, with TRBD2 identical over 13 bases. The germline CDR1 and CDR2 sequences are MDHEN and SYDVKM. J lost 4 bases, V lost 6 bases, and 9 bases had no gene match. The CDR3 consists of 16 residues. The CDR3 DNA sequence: TGTGCCAGCAGAGAAACCGGGACTAGCGGGATTTACGAGCAGTACTTC. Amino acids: CASRETGTSGIYEQYF.

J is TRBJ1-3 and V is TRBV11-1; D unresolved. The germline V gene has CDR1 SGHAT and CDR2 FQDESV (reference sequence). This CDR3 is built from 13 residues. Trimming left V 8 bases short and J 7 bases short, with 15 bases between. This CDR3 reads CASRSTAANTIYF. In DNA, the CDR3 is TGTGCCAGCCGCTCGACCGCCGCCAACACCATATATTTT. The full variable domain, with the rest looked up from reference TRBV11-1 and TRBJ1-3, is EAEVAQSPRYKITEKSQAVAFWCDPISGHATLYWYRQILGQGPELLVQFQDESVVDDSQLPKDRFSAERLKGVDSTLKIQPAELGDSAMYLCASRSTAANTIYFGEGSWLTVV.

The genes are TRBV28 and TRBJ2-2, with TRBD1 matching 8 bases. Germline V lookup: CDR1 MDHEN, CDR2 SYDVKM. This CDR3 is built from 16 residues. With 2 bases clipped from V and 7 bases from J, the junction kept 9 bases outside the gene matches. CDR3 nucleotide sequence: TGTGCCAGCAGTTTAGGACCAGGGGGCTCGGGCGGGGAGCTGTTTTTT. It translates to CASSLGPGGSGGELFF.